The 29 T cell receptor beta chains presented below share a single source sample, sequenced in a study of blood T cell repertoires in COVID-19. Sequencing was performed with immunoSEQ multiplex PCR; in TCRdb, only in-frame clones are kept and a portion is missing. This table holds about 250,000 clones, about 85% found once. Sequencing was carried out using peripheral blood. Receptors originate from a man between 18 and 29 years old with active or convalescent COVID-19.

The chain carries TRBV19 and TRBJ2-5; possible D gene TRBD2, 5 bases. The germline V gene encodes CDR1 LNHDA and CDR2 SQIVND (reference sequence). The CDR3 covers 13 residues. V was pared by 5 bases and J by 3 bases, with 10 bases between. CDR3 coding DNA: TGTGCCAGTAGTCAAACTAGGGAAGAGACCCAGTACTTC. This sequence encodes CASSQTREETQYF.

The J gene is TRBJ1-2, the V gene TRBV6-1; perhaps TRBD1 as D (6 bases). The germline V and J ends were trimmed by 7 bases and 4 bases, with 16 bases remaining between them. CDR1 MNHNS and CDR2 SASEGT come from the germline V gene. The CDR3 has 14 residues. CDR3 residues: CASKVRTATYGYTF. CDR3 DNA: TGTGCCAGCAAGGTACGGACAGCGACCTATGGCTACACCTTC.

The DNA for the CDR3 is TGTGCCAGCAGCACCCGGGGCGAGACAGGGATCCCCGGGACCCAGTACTTC. The encoded protein is CASSTRGETGIPGTQYF. The chain joins TRBV7-2 to TRBJ2-5, with 7 positions matching TRBD1. The CDR3 extends over 17 amino acids. V lost 5 bases and J lost 7; bases outside the gene matches: 19. CDR1 and CDR2 from the germline V gene are SGHTA and FQGNSA.

J is TRBJ2-1 and V is TRBV19; D is unresolved. CDR3 length: 12 residues. The V gene lost 3 bases and the J gene lost 8 bases, with 8 bases spanning the gap. The V gene's germline CDR1 is LNHDA and CDR2 SQIVND (reference sequence). DNA of the CDR3: TGTGCCAGTAGTATTCCCCTATATGAGCAGTTCTTC. Protein: CASSIPLYEQFF.

This chain connects TRBV5-4 to TRBJ2-7, with a weak D call TRBD2 (6 bases). V was cut by 0 bases and J by 6 bases, with 13 bases left in between. This CDR3 spans 14 amino acids. Looked up from germline, CDR1 is SGHNT and CDR2 is YYREEE (reference sequence). The CDR3, as DNA: TGTGCCAGCAGCTTGGAGGCGGGAAGATCCGAGCAGTACTTC. Protein: CASSLEAGRSEQYF.

The chain is built from TRBV27 and TRBJ2-5; 11 nucleotides match TRBD2. CDR3 length: 16 residues. J gave up 1 base and V 5 bases, and 6 bases lay outside the gene matches. Germline lookup yields CDR1 MNHEY and CDR2 SMNVEV (reference sequence). CDR3 sequence: CASSPLAGGPQETQYF. The CDR3 DNA is TGTGCCAGCAGTCCCCTAGCGGGGGGCCCCCAAGAGACCCAGTACTTC.

The V call is TRBV5-6, the J call TRBJ2-1; D perhaps matches TRBD2 (5 bases). Germline-derived CDR1 and CDR2 are SGHDT and YYEEEE. V lost 4 bases and J lost 5, with 7 bases in between. The CDR3 contains 12 residues. Here the CDR3 reads CASSLGDNEQFF. The CDR3, as DNA: TGTGCCAGCAGCCTCGGGGACAATGAGCAGTTCTTC. The full variable domain, in which reference TRBV5-6 and TRBJ2-1 provide the parts outside the CDR3, is DAGVTQSPTHLIKTRGQQVTLRCSPKSGHDTVSWYQQALGQGPQFIFQYYEEEERQRGNFPDRFSGHQFPNYSSELNVNALLLGDSALYLCASSLGDNEQFFGPGTRLTVL.

This chain connects TRBV11-3 to TRBJ2-3, with D possibly matching TRBD2 (6 bases). This CDR3 has 18 residues. Germline CDR1 and CDR2: SGHNT and YENEEA. Trimming cost V 5 bases and J 2 bases, with 23 bases left between them. CDR3 region: CASSPGWIGVADTDTQYF. Written as DNA, the CDR3 is TGTGCCAGCAGCCCCGGCTGGATCGGTGTAGCGGACACAGATACGCAGTATTTT.

This clone was counted between two and nine times. CDR3 sequence: CATRDRDFLGDGNTIYF. The DNA for the CDR3 is TGTGCCACCCGGGACAGGGATTTCTTGGGAGATGGAAACACCATATATTTT. The chain carries TRBV19 and TRBJ1-3; 9 nucleotides agree with TRBD1. CDR3 length: 17 residues. CDR1 is LNHDA and CDR2 is SQIVND in the germline V gene (reference sequence). J was trimmed by 3 bases and V by 10 bases; bases with no gene match: 16.

The rearrangement uses TRBV19 and TRBJ1-2, with 7 bases that match TRBD1. V lost 5 bases to trimming and J lost 2 bases; unmatched junction nucleotides: 5. Germline V gene lookup returns CDR1 LNHDA and CDR2 SQIVND (reference sequence). CDR3 size: 14 residues. The chain's CDR3 is CASSPRQGNYGYTF. For the CDR3, the DNA is TGTGCCAGTAGTCCACGACAGGGCAACTATGGCTACACCTTC.

The rearrangement joins TRBV30 to TRBJ1-5, with 9 bases that match TRBD1. The CDR3 contains 13 residues. After removal of 4 bases from V and 6 bases from J, the junction contained 4 bases not matched to a gene. Germline-derived CDR1 and CDR2 are GTSNPN and SVGIG (reference sequence). The CDR3 nucleotides read TGTGCCTGGACCACAGGGGGCGGTCAGCCCCAGCATTTT. This translates into CAWTTGGGQPQHF.

The chain has TRBV6-2 or TRBV6-3 and TRBJ2-7; D gene unclear. The CDR3 is made up of 13 amino acids. The V gene lost 5 bases and the J gene lost 2 bases, with 10 bases spanning the gap. Looked up from germline, CDR1 is MNHEY and CDR2 is SVGEGT. In DNA form, the CDR3 reads TGTGCCAGCAGTCACGCGATAGCCTACGAGCAGTACTTC. It codes for CASSHAIAYEQYF.

In this sample, this clone turned up once. This chain links TRBV7-8 with TRBJ2-3; D not certain. The CDR3 has 16 amino acids. The V and J ends lost 1 base and 0 bases respectively, with 11 bases between them. Per germline, CDR1 SGHVS and CDR2 FQNEAQ. The CDR3 DNA reads TGTGCCAGCAGCTTAGTTAGACTCACTAGCACAGATACGCAGTATTTT. This sequence encodes CASSLVRLTSTDTQYF.

V usage is TRBV9 and J usage is TRBJ2-3, with TRBD1 matching 9 bases. The CDR3 sequence is 15 residues long. Germline V gene lookup returns CDR1 SGDLS and CDR2 YYNGEE. V trimming: 1 base; J trimming: 5 bases; junction bases outside the gene matches: 5. In nucleotides, the CDR3 is TGTGCCAGCAGCGTAAACAGGGGGCAGGGAGATACGCAGTATTTT. This codes for CASSVNRGQGDTQYF.

This rearrangement joins TRBV18 to TRBJ1-3; D is undetermined. Germline values: CDR1 KGHSH, CDR2 LQKENI. The V end was cut by 1 base, the J end by 7 bases, with 14 bases between. The CDR3 extends over 15 amino acids. This CDR3 is CASSPRAERSNTIYF. The CDR3 coding sequence is TGTGCCAGCTCACCACGAGCGGAAAGGTCTAACACCATATATTTT.

The chain joins TRBV6-2 or TRBV6-3 to TRBJ1-2; TRBD1 matches 9 bases. This CDR3 is 14 amino acids long. From germline, CDR1 is MNHEY and CDR2 SVGEGT. J gave up 3 bases and V 5 bases, and 4 bases lay outside the gene matches. The CDR3: CASSDRGGYYGYTF. The CDR3 region has the DNA TGTGCCAGCAGTGACAGGGGGGGATACTATGGCTACACCTTC.

The rearrangement joins TRBV6-5 to TRBJ2-7; the match to TRBD1 covers 7 bases. Germline V gene data show CDR1 as MNHEY and CDR2 as SVGAGI. V lost 6 bases to trimming and J lost 3 bases; unmatched junction nucleotides: 8. CDR3 size: 14 residues. The CDR3 is CASRLGDSFYEQYF. The CDR3 DNA follows: TGTGCCAGCAGATTAGGGGACAGCTTCTACGAGCAGTACTTC.

This clone was counted a single time. The chain couples TRBV28 to TRBJ1-1; D perhaps matches TRBD1 (6 bases). The CDR3 spans 15 residues. V shed 7 bases and J shed 0 bases, with 15 bases lying between them. From germline, CDR1 is MDHEN and CDR2 SYDVKM. CDR3 in amino acids: CASTQTGYMNTEAFF. The CDR3 DNA reads as TGTGCCAGCACCCAGACAGGATACATGAACACTGAAGCTTTCTTT.

The DNA for the CDR3 is TGTGCCAGCAGCTTAGCTGGCGGATCCTACGAGCAGTACTTC. Its translation is CASSLAGGSYEQYF. This chain uses TRBV7-2 with TRBJ2-7, with D uncertain. Trimming shortened V by 0 bases and J by 1 base, and 7 bases separated the two germline ends. Germline values: CDR1 SGHTA, CDR2 FQGNSA. The CDR3 extends over 14 amino acids.

The gene calls are TRBV5-1 and TRBJ1-1, with unresolved D. V was trimmed by 1 base and J by 1 base, leaving 11 bases between them. CDR3 length equals 15 residues. CDR1 is SGHRS and CDR2 is YFSETQ in the germline V gene. CDR3 in amino acids: CASSLREIKNTEAFF. The CDR3 DNA is TGCGCCAGCAGCTTGCGGGAGATAAAGAACACTGAAGCTTTCTTT.

This sequence joins TRBV5-6 and TRBJ1-5; D ambiguous. The CDR3 length is 16 residues. V gave up 2 bases and J gave up 8 bases, with 20 bases separating them. Germline V CDR1 and CDR2: SGHDT, YYEEEE. In DNA, the CDR3 is TGTGCCAGCAGCTTTTATGATTCCGGGAGCCCAAAGCCCCAGCATTTT. Translation: CASSFYDSGSPKPQHF.

V gene TRBV28 combines with J gene TRBJ2-7; D unresolved. The CDR3 contains 11 residues. Trimming stripped 4 bases from V and 4 bases from J, with 5 bases between. Germline V gene lookup returns CDR1 MDHEN and CDR2 SYDVKM. The CDR3 loop is CASSYMYEQYF. For the CDR3, the DNA is TGTGCCAGCAGTTATATGTACGAGCAGTACTTC.

The V gene is TRBV11-1, the J gene TRBJ2-1, with 11 positions matching TRBD1. With V trimmed by 5 bases and J by 8 bases, 8 bases remained unmatched. Germline loops: CDR1 SGHAT, CDR2 FQDESV (reference sequence). This CDR3 is built from 15 residues. CDR3 bases: TGTGCCAGCAGCCGCCGGGACAGGGGGGTGGATGAGCAGTTCTTC. Translation gives CASSRRDRGVDEQFF.

The chain joins TRBV11-2 to TRBJ1-1, with D possibly matching TRBD1 (6 bases). The V end lost 5 bases, the J end lost 5 bases, and 15 bases lay between the germline ends. The CDR3 is 14 residues long. In germline, CDR1 is SGHAT, CDR2 FQNNGV. CDR3 DNA: TGTGCCAGCAGCGCTTTAACAGGGAAAACTGAAGCTTTCTTT. Residues: CASSALTGKTEAFF.

The rearrangement uses TRBV2 and TRBJ1-4; D might be TRBD1 (5 bases). The germline V and J ends were trimmed by 7 bases and 6 bases, with 15 bases remaining between them. There are 14 residues in the CDR3. The germline V gene encodes CDR1 SNHLY and CDR2 FYNNEI. CDR3 region: CASIGAARHEKLFF. The CDR3, as DNA: TGTGCCAGCATAGGGGCAGCCAGACATGAAAAACTGTTTTTT.

This chain connects TRBV7-3 to TRBJ2-2; 8 bases fit TRBD2. Germline CDR1 reads SGHTA; CDR2 reads FQGTGA. This CDR3 has 16 residues. V dropped 5 bases and J dropped 4; count of bases not matched to a gene: 9. CDR3 loop: CASSPSSGTSTGELFF. CDR3 DNA sequence: TGTGCCAGCAGCCCAAGCTCCGGGACTAGCACCGGGGAGCTGTTTTTT.

The V call is TRBV7-2, the J call TRBJ1-2; perhaps TRBD1 as D (5 bases). The CDR3 loop spans 15 amino acids. In germline, CDR1 is SGHTA, CDR2 FQGNSA. Trimming removed 7 bases from V and 0 bases from J, with 15 bases in between. As DNA, the CDR3 is TGTGCCAGCACCTCAGAAGGGGCGTCTAACTATGGCTACACCTTC. Its translation: CASTSEGASNYGYTF. The complete variable domain, with remaining parts taken from reference TRBV7-2 and TRBJ1-2, reads GAGVSQSPSNKVTEKGKDVELRCDPISGHTALYWYRQSLGQGLEFLIYFQGNSAPDKSGLPSDRFSAERTGGSVSTLTIQRTQQEDSAVYLCASTSEGASNYGYTFGSGTRLTVV.

The sample holds one count of this clone. The chain has TRBV6-5 and TRBJ1-5, with 7 positions matching TRBD1. With 7 bases clipped from V and 0 bases from J, the junction kept 3 bases outside the gene matches. Germline V gives CDR1 MNHEY, CDR2 SVGAGI. This CDR3 has 14 residues. The CDR3 DNA follows: TGTGCCAGCAAATACAGGGGTAGCAATCAGCCCCAGCATTTT. It specifies CASKYRGSNQPQHF.

The genes are TRBV19 and TRBJ1-1; a weak D match, TRBD1 (5 bases). Germline V gene lookup returns CDR1 LNHDA and CDR2 SQIVND (reference sequence). The CDR3 has 15 amino acids. Deletions cut 1 base from V and 0 bases from J, with 9 bases between. The CDR3 reads CASSIVGHLNTEAFF. DNA for the CDR3: TGTGCCAGTAGTATAGTTGGACACTTGAACACTGAAGCTTTCTTT.